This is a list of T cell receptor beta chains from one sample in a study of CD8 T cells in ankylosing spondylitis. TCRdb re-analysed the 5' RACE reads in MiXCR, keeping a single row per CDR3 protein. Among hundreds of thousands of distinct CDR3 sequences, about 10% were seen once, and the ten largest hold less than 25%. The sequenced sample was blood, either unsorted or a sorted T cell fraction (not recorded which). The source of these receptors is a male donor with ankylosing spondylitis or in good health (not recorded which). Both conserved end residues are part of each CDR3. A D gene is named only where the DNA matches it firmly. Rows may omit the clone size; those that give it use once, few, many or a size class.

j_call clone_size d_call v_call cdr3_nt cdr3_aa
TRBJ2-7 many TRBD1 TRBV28 TGTGCCAGCAGTTTACGGACAGGGGGCACAACATTACGAGGGCAGTACTTC CASSLRTGGTTLRGQYF
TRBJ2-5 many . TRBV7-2 TGTGCCAGCAGCTCACGGACCACGTACCAAGAGACCCAGTACTTC CASSSRTTYQETQYF
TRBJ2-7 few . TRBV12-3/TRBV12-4 TGTGCCAGCAGTGCAGGATTCCACGAGCAGTACTTC CASSAGFHEQYF
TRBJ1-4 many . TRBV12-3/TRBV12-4 TGTGCCAGCAGTTACGGGGTTGACAAACTGTTTTTT CASSYGVDKLFF
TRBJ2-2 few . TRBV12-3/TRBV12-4 TGTGCCAGCAGTGCCGCAGGGCCCCTTTACACCGGGGAGCTGTTTTTT CASSAAGPLYTGELFF
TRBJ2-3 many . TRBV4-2 TGTGCCAGCAGCCGCCGGGAGTCAGATACGCAGTATTTT CASSRRESDTQYF
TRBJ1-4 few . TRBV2 TGTGCCAGCAGAGAGGGAGAAAAACTGTTTTTT CASREGEKLFF
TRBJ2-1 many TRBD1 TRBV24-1 TGTGCCACCAGCACCCTCCACTCCGGGACAGGCTACAATGAGCAGTTCTTC CATSTLHSGTGYNEQFF
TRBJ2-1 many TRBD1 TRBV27 TGTGCCAGCAGTTCAGGGACAGGCTCCTACAATGAGCAGTTCTTC CASSSGTGSYNEQFF
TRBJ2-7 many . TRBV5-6 TGTGCCAGCAGCTTTGGACAAAACACCTACGAGCAGTACTTC CASSFGQNTYEQYF
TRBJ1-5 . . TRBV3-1 TGTGCCAGCAGCCAAGGGGCCAGGACGAGCAATCAGCCCCAGCATTTT CASSQGARTSNQPQHF
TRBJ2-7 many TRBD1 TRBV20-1 TGCAGTGCCGCCATCCAATCCGGGACAGGGGTCGAGCAGTACTTC CSAAIQSGTGVEQYF
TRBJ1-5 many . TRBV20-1 TGCAGTGCTAGAAGGAGGGGAGGGGCGGATCAGCCCCAGCATTTT CSARRRGGADQPQHF
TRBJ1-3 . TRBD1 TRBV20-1 TGCAGTGCTGAAGCAGGGGGCGAAGGAAACACCATATATTTT CSAEAGGEGNTIYF
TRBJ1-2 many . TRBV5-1 TGCGCCAGCAGCTTGGAGGGGCAAGGCTACACCTTC CASSLEGQGYTF
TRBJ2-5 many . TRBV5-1 TGCGCCAGCAGAACCGGGACTGAAGAGACCCAGTACTTC CASRTGTEETQYF
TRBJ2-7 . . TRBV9 TGTGCCAGCAGCGTAGGGCTGGGGGCCTACGAGCAGTACTTC CASSVGLGAYEQYF
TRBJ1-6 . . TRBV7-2 TGTGCCAGCATCGCGGGACGTGCTTCACCCCTCCACTTT CASIAGRASPLHF
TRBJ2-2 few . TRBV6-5 TGTGCCAGCAGTTACTCGAGAGGGGAGCTGTTTTTT CASSYSRGELFF
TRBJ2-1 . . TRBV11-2 TGTGCCAGCAGCTTAGGGGTTGATAGCTCCTACAATGAGCAGTTCTTC CASSLGVDSSYNEQFF
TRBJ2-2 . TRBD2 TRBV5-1 TGCGCCAGCCGGGGACTAGCGGTAACCGGGGAGCTGTTTTTT CASRGLAVTGELFF
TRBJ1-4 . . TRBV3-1 TGTGCCAGCAGCCAAGATATCGCGGCAACTAATGAAAAACTGTTTTTT CASSQDIAATNEKLFF
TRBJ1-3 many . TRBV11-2 TGTGCCAGCAGCCTAATTCGGGGCGGGGTATTCGGAAACACCATATATTTT CASSLIRGGVFGNTIYF
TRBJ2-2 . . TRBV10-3 TGTGCCATCACAGCAGGGGAAGGTGGCACCGGGGTGCTGTTTTTT CAITAGEGGTGVLFF
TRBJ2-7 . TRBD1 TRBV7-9 TGTGCCAGCAGCTTACTCTCTCGGGACAGGGACTACGAGCAGTACTTC CASSLLSRDRDYEQYF
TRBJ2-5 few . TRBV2 TGTGCCAGCAAACAGGGAGGGGGACGAGAGACCCAGTACTTC CASKQGGGRETQYF